This T cell receptor (beta chain) was sequenced in a study of tumor and adjacent non-tumor tissue in lung cancer. Turning to the study itself: The cohort had about 12 adenocarcinoma, a couple of squamous cell and 1 small cell patients. About 4.17 million productive TCRbeta reads were obtained per sample on average.

Study-wide results and limits: Significantly higher TCR diversity was found in tumor than normal lung.

Three rounds of nested PCR, following a modified ARM-PCR protocol, produced the TCRbeta library. TCRdb re-derived calls from the multiplex PCR reads in MiXCR, one entry per CDR3 protein. The table has around 66,000 distinct CDR3 sequences, around 73% seen once. There are 15 residues in the CDR3. V gave up 8 bases and J gave up 2 bases, with 20 bases separating them. CDR1 is SQVTM, CDR2 ANQGSEA, per germline. This sample's RNA came from whole unsorted tissue. Comment on this clonotype: The antigen is unknown.

Sample: lung tumor tissue. The chain employs TRBV29-1 and TRBJ2-3; D tentatively reads TRBD1 or TRBD2 (6 bases each). The sequence came from a man between 60 and 75 years old with non-small cell lung cancer. CDR3 in amino acids: CSIQGSRGDTDTQYF. The CDR3, as DNA: TGCAGCATACAGGGTTCTCGCGGGGACACAGATACGCAGTATTTT.